Each of the 15 T cell receptor beta chains below was sequenced from the same sample in a study of memory CD8 T cells in hepatitis C reinfection. The time point was: pre-reinfection, 55 to 20 weeks before reinfection detection. Sorted cells were sequenced directly ex vivo without any in vitro expansion. The table came from immunoSEQ multiplex PCR; TCRdb's copy has only in-frame clones and leaves some out. The sample has tens of thousands of clones, approximately 89% seen once. Sequencing was done on a sample of naive CD8+ T cells sorted from blood. These TCRs come from a man younger than 35 with hepatitis C virus infection.

This sequence joins TRBV27 and TRBJ1-1; D is uncertain. Trimming stripped 2 bases from V and 4 bases from J, with 8 bases between. Germline-derived CDR1 and CDR2 are MNHEY and SMNVEV (reference sequence). The CDR3 extends over 13 amino acids. For the CDR3, the DNA is TGTGCCAGCAGTTTAGGAGCTAGCACTGAAGCTTTCTTT. It yields the protein CASSLGASTEAFF.

The rearrangement links TRBV11-3 to TRBJ2-1, with D uncertain. Germline loops: CDR1 SGHNT, CDR2 YENEEA. V lost 5 bases, J lost 3 bases, and 5 bases lay in between. The CDR3 has 12 amino acids. CDR3 region: CASSLYYNEQFF. The CDR3 DNA reads as TGTGCCAGCAGCCTTTACTACAATGAGCAGTTCTTC.

V gene TRBV4-3 combines with J gene TRBJ2-3, with TRBD1 matching 8 bases. With V trimmed by 0 bases and J by 4 bases, 6 bases remained unmatched. The CDR3 spans 16 residues. Germline V CDR1 and CDR2: LGHNA, YSLEER. The DNA of the CDR3 is TGCGCCAGCAGCCAAGATAGGCAGGGGGCATCAGATACGCAGTATTTT. It codes for CASSQDRQGASDTQYF.

J is TRBJ2-7 and V is TRBV6-1, with 10 bases matching TRBD2. From germline, CDR1 is MNHNS and CDR2 SASEGT. The CDR3 is made up of 15 amino acids. The V and J ends lost 1 base and 2 bases, in that order; junction bases with no gene match: 2. The chain's CDR3 is CASSEELAGPYEQYF. The CDR3 DNA is TGTGCCAGCAGTGAAGAACTAGCGGGACCCTACGAGCAGTACTTC.

CDR3 amino acids: CASSLGTSGLINNEQFF. CDR3 nucleotides: TGTGCCAGCAGCTTAGGGACTAGCGGCTTGATTAACAATGAGCAGTTCTTC. The V and J genes are TRBV7-9 and TRBJ2-1; 10 nucleotides line up with TRBD2. CDR1 is SEHNR and CDR2 is FQNEAQ in the germline V gene (reference sequence). The CDR3 consists of 17 residues. V shed 1 base, J shed 5 bases, and the junction held 8 bases outside the gene matches.

The chain is built from TRBV27 and TRBJ2-2, with 7 bases aligning to TRBD2. The V gene's germline CDR1 is MNHEY and CDR2 SMNVEV (reference sequence). The CDR3 spans 16 residues. V shed 6 bases and J 3 bases; nucleotides not matched to a gene: 10. The CDR3 DNA sequence: TGTGCCAGCAGCACCTGGGAGGGAAGGGACACCGGGGAGCTGTTTTTT. This gives the protein CASSTWEGRDTGELFF.

The V call is TRBV30, the J call TRBJ1-1, with TRBD1 as a possible D gene (5 bases). CDR3 length equals 13 residues. Germline loops: CDR1 GTSNPN, CDR2 SVGIG (reference sequence). The V gene lost 7 bases and the J gene lost 0 bases, with 12 bases spanning the gap. The CDR3 DNA is TGTGCCTTGAACCAGGGATTGAACACTGAAGCTTTCTTT. Encoded protein: CALNQGLNTEAFF.

The chain couples TRBV11-3 to TRBJ2-1; tentative D call: TRBD1 (6 bases). The germline V gene encodes CDR1 SGHNT and CDR2 YENEEA. The CDR3 runs 12 residues. The V and J ends lost 5 bases and 6 bases respectively, with 8 bases between them. CDR3 loop: CASSRTANEQFF. CDR3 bases: TGTGCCAGCAGCAGGACAGCCAATGAGCAGTTCTTC.

The chain is built from TRBV4-1 and TRBJ2-7; D possibly corresponds to TRBD1 (5 bases). V dropped 5 bases and J dropped 5 bases, with 19 bases sitting between them. Germline CDR1 and CDR2: MGHRA and YSYEKL. The CDR3 contains 15 residues. CDR3 sequence reads: CASSTPTTQGHEQYF. Written as DNA, the CDR3 is TGCGCCAGCAGCACGCCGACGACTCAGGGCCACGAGCAGTACTTC.

The chain recombines TRBV5-4 with TRBJ2-5, with D possibly TRBD1 on 5 matching bases. Germline values: CDR1 SGHNT, CDR2 YYREEE (reference sequence). The V end was cut by 2 bases, the J end by 5 bases, with 13 bases between. The CDR3 has 14 amino acids. The CDR3 region has the DNA TGTGCCAGCAGCTTAGGTACAGGCGCCGAGACCCAGTACTTC. Protein product: CASSLGTGAETQYF.

The rearrangement links TRBV11-2 to TRBJ1-4, with 8 nucleotides matching TRBD1. The CDR3 is made up of 15 amino acids. The V gene end was trimmed by 5 bases and the J gene end by 4 bases; junction bases not matched to a gene: 6. The germline gives CDR1 SGHAT, CDR2 FQNNGV. The CDR3, as DNA: TGTGCCAGCAGCCCTGGACAGGGTTTTAATGAAAAACTGTTTTTT. Translation gives CASSPGQGFNEKLFF.

The V and J genes are TRBV30 and TRBJ2-1, with D possibly matching TRBD2 (7 bases). CDR3 length: 14 amino acids. V lost 4 bases and J lost 3, with 13 bases in between. In germline, CDR1 is GTSNPN, CDR2 SVGIG (reference sequence). The CDR3 sequence is CAWTRGGLYNEQFF. The CDR3 DNA follows: TGTGCCTGGACTCGCGGGGGCCTCTACAATGAGCAGTTCTTC.

The chain combines TRBV29-1 with TRBJ1-3, with TRBD1 as a possible D gene (5 bases). V lost 4 bases to trimming and J lost 1 base, with 11 bases between them. There are 14 residues in the CDR3. Germline CDR1 reads SQVTM; CDR2 reads ANQGSEA. Here the CDR3 reads CSVAGLFSGNTIYF. In DNA, the CDR3 is TGCAGCGTTGCAGGGCTCTTTTCTGGAAACACCATATATTTT. The whole variable domain, filled in from reference TRBV29-1 and TRBJ1-3, reads SAVISQKPSRDICQRGTSLTIQCQVDSQVTMMFWYRQQPGQSLTLIATANQGSEATYESGFVIDKFPISRPNLTFSTLTVSNMSPEDSSIYLCSVAGLFSGNTIYFGEGSWLTVV.

This chain connects TRBV6-5 to TRBJ1-2; the D gene is possibly TRBD1 (6 bases). V lost 3 bases and J 4 bases, leaving 9 bases between the germline ends. CDR1 MNHEY and CDR2 SVGAGI come from the germline V gene. The CDR3 totals 13 residues. CDR3 amino acids: CASSYGGAYGYTF. CDR3 DNA: TGTGCCAGCAGTTATGGGGGGGCCTATGGCTACACCTTC.

The V and J genes are TRBV5-1 and TRBJ2-1, with 7 bases that match TRBD2. J lost 0 bases, V lost 3 bases, and 9 bases had no gene match. Per germline, CDR1 SGHRS and CDR2 YFSETQ. The CDR3 sequence is 17 residues long. CDR3 nucleotide sequence: TGCGCCAGCAGCTCCCAGACTAGCTTTTTCTCCTACAATGAGCAGTTCTTC. Amino acid sequence: CASSSQTSFFSYNEQFF.